This is a list of T cell receptor beta chains from one sample in a study of T cell responses to AZD1222 COVID-19 vaccine. Profiling relied on immunoSEQ multiplex PCR, and the TCRdb table lists in-frame clones only, not all of them. The sample lists 200,000 or so clones, approximately 91% occurring once. Sequenced here: peripheral blood, sampled on day 0 of AZD1222 vaccination. These TCRs come from an adult in good health. Both conserved end residues are part of each CDR3. The order of the fields is D gene, V gene, clone size, CDR3 length, J gene, CDR3 protein, CDR3 DNA. A D gene is named only where the DNA matches it firmly. Clone size appears in some rows only: once, few, many, or a class for an expanded clone.

NA	TRBV7-2	NA	16	TRBJ1-2	CASSPMIGGRNYGYTF	TGTGCCAGCAGCCCGATGATTGGGGGCCGTAACTATGGCTACACCTTC
NA	TRBV12-3/TRBV12-4	NA	13	TRBJ1-1	CASSFPLGPEAFF	TGTGCCAGCAGTTTTCCCCTCGGCCCTGAAGCTTTCTTT
TRBD1	TRBV10-3	few	14	TRBJ1-1	CAIRKQGMNTEAFF	TGTGCCATCAGAAAACAGGGGATGAACACTGAAGCTTTCTTT
TRBD2	TRBV19	NA	14	TRBJ2-5	CASSISAGRVTQYF	TGTGCCAGTAGTATTTCGGCAGGGAGGGTCACCCAGTACTTC
TRBD1	TRBV7-3	NA	16	TRBJ1-5	CASSYPTGGSNQPQHF	TGTGCCAGCAGCTACCCGACAGGGGGTAGCAATCAGCCCCAGCATTTT
TRBD1	TRBV27	NA	14	TRBJ2-7	CASSLGQGGYEQYF	TGTGCCAGCAGTTTAGGACAGGGGGGCTACGAGCAGTACTTC
TRBD1	TRBV7-9	NA	15	TRBJ1-5	CASSPRGGSNQPQHF	TGTGCCAGCAGCCCCAGGGGGGGAAGCAATCAGCCCCAGCATTTT
TRBD2	TRBV5-4	NA	16	TRBJ2-5	CASSLALAGGQETQYF	TGTGCCAGCAGCTTGGCGCTAGCGGGGGGGCAGGAGACCCAGTACTTC
NA	TRBV7-9	NA	15	TRBJ2-7	CASSLAYREENEQYF	TGTGCCAGCAGCTTAGCGTACAGGGAGGAGAACGAGCAGTACTTC
TRBD1	TRBV28	once	15	TRBJ2-7	CASSLPGQGVPEQYF	TGTGCCAGCAGTTTACCGGGACAGGGGGTCCCCGAGCAGTACTTC
TRBD1	TRBV28	NA	17	TRBJ1-1	CASSSVWQGASNTEAFF	TGTGCCAGCAGTTCCGTATGGCAGGGGGCATCGAACACTGAAGCTTTCTTT
NA	TRBV7-8	NA	14	TRBJ1-5	CASSPDAGYQPQHF	TGTGCCAGCAGCCCCGACGCGGGGTATCAGCCCCAGCATTTT
TRBD1	TRBV6-2/TRBV6-3	NA	16	TRBJ1-5	CASSYLDRVDYQPQHF	TGTGCCAGCAGTTACCTGGACAGGGTTGATTATCAGCCCCAGCATTTT
NA	TRBV4-2	few	13	TRBJ2-3	CASSRDGTDTQYF	TGTGCCAGCAGCCGGGACGGAACAGATACGCAGTATTTT
NA	TRBV27	NA	15	TRBJ2-2	CASSLIVEHTGELFF	TGTGCCAGCAGCCTTATAGTGGAGCACACCGGGGAGCTGTTTTTT
NA	TRBV19	NA	15	TRBJ2-1	CASSIMAGSYNEQFF	TGTGCCAGTAGTATAATGGCGGGATCCTACAATGAGCAGTTCTTC
NA	TRBV2	NA	13	TRBJ2-1	CASTRDVAGEQFF	TGTGCCAGCACCAGGGATGTAGCTGGTGAGCAGTTCTTC
TRBD1	TRBV11-2	NA	16	TRBJ1-6	CASSLTYGQGVSPLHF	TGTGCCAGCAGCCTCACATACGGACAGGGAGTTTCACCCCTCCACTTT
NA	TRBV5-6	NA	15	TRBJ1-4	CASSAVGPAVEKLFF	TGTGCCAGCAGCGCCGTGGGACCGGCGGTTGAAAAACTGTTTTTT
NA	TRBV24-1	once	13	TRBJ2-7	CATSAWGSYEQYF	TGTGCCACCTCAGCCTGGGGGTCCTACGAGCAGTACTTC
NA	TRBV4-3	NA	15	TRBJ1-3	CASSQDLRTGNTIYF	TGCGCCAGCAGCCAAGATCTTCGAACGGGAAACACCATATATTTT
TRBD2	TRBV7-8	NA	16	TRBJ2-2	CASSSNSGGITGELFF	TGTGCCAGCAGCAGTAACAGCGGGGGAATCACCGGGGAGCTGTTTTTT
NA	TRBV5-1	NA	16	TRBJ1-1	CASSLEGRRVNTEAFF	TGCGCCAGCAGCTTGGAAGGTCGCAGGGTTAACACTGAAGCTTTCTTT
NA	TRBV7-2	NA	16	TRBJ2-7	CASSLWVVSRDHEQYF	TGTGCCAGCAGCTTATGGGTCGTCAGCCGGGACCACGAGCAGTACTTC
NA	TRBV9	NA	15	TRBJ1-3	CASSVGGRIGNTIYF	TGTGCCAGCAGCGTAGGTGGACGGATTGGAAACACCATATATTTT
NA	TRBV2	NA	16	TRBJ2-7	CASIRRRESPTYEQYF	TGTGCCAGCATAAGGAGGAGGGAAAGCCCGACCTACGAGCAGTACTTC